This record concerns one T cell receptor (beta chain) sequence. The data belong to a study of chemoradiotherapy in HPV16-positive cancers. This table comes from immunoSEQ multiplex PCR, and its TCRdb copy is limited to in-frame clones, with some not included. The data hold about 68,000 clones, with about 90% observed a single time. The CDR3 extends over 16 amino acids. Per germline, CDR1 SGHRS and CDR2 YFSETQ. J was trimmed by 5 bases and V by 2 bases; bases with no gene match: 5. The TCR was taken from a human donor with HPV-associated anogenital cancer. The chain joins TRBV5-1 to TRBJ2-5; 14 nucleotides agree with TRBD2. The material was blood, obtained from a patient who underwent chemoradiotherapy. In DNA form, the CDR3 reads TGCGCCAGCAGCTTCGGGACTAGCGGGGGCTACGAGACCCAGTACTTC. Its protein is CASSFGTSGGYETQYF.